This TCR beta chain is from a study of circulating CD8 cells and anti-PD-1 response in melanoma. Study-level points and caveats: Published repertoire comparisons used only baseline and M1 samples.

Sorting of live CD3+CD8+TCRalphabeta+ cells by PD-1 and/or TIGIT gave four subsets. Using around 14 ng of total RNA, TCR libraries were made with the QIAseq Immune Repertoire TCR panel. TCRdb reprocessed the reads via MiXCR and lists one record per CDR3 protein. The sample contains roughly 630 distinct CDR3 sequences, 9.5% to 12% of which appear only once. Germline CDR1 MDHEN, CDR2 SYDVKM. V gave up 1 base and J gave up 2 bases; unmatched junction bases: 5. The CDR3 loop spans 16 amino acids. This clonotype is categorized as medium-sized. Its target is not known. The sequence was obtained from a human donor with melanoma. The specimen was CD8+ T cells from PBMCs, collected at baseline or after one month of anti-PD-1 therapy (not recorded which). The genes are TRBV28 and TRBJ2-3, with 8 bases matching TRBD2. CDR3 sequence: CASSLSLAGNTDTQYF. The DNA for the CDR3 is TGTGCCAGCAGTTTATCCCTAGCGGGTAACACAGATACGCAGTATTTT.